The 21 T cell receptor beta chains presented below share a single source sample, sequenced in a study of CD8 T cells in ankylosing spondylitis. TCRdb passed the 5' RACE reads through MiXCR, listing each CDR3 protein once. The top ten clones hold approximately 20% of a sample with 220,000 or so distinct CDR3 sequences, roughly a tenth of them seen once. The sample was blood, either unsorted or a sorted T cell fraction (not recorded which). The receptors stem from a male donor with ankylosing spondylitis or in good health (not recorded which).

This clonotype was observed a handful of times. The V gene is TRBV29-1, the J gene TRBJ2-5, with D unclear. Trimming stripped 3 bases from V and 4 bases from J, with 3 bases between. The CDR3 totals 10 residues. Germline V gene data show CDR1 as SQVTM and CDR2 as ANQGSEA. Here the CDR3 DNA reads TGCAGCGTTGAGGTAGAGACCCAGTACTTC. It specifies CSVEVETQYF.

This clonotype was counted between two and nine times. The V call is TRBV3-1, the J call TRBJ2-3, with D possibly being TRBD2 (6 bases). Germline assignment: CDR1 LGHDT and CDR2 YNNKEL (reference sequence). V was shortened by 4 bases and J by 2 bases, with 13 bases between the two germline ends. The CDR3 runs 15 residues. CDR3 amino acids: CASSLDGTFTDTQYF. The CDR3 DNA reads TGTGCCAGCAGCCTCGATGGGACTTTCACAGATACGCAGTATTTT.

This clonotype showed up many times. The chain carries TRBV5-1 and TRBJ1-3; 8 bases line up with TRBD1. CDR1 is SGHRS and CDR2 is YFSETQ in the germline V gene. The CDR3 totals 16 residues. Unmatched junction bases numbered 6, after V lost 4 bases and J lost 0 bases. The CDR3 nucleotides read TGCGCCAGCAGCCCATACAGGGGGGACTCTGGAAACACCATATATTTT. This gives the protein CASSPYRGDSGNTIYF.

This clonotype occurred many times. The V and J genes are TRBV6-5 and TRBJ1-6; no firm D call. The V end was cut by 2 bases, the J end by 2 bases, with 7 bases between. The germline V gene has CDR1 MNHEY and CDR2 SVGAGI. The CDR3 has 15 amino acids. CDR3 nucleotides: TGTGCCAGCAGTTACCCACCCCCCTATAATTCACCCCTCCACTTT. It translates to CASSYPPPYNSPLHF.

The chain combines TRBV5-1 with TRBJ2-5, with TRBD1 identical over 9 bases. The germline gives CDR1 SGHRS, CDR2 YFSETQ. The length of the CDR3 is 16 residues. V gave up 3 bases and J gave up 0 bases; unmatched junction bases: 6. The CDR3 loop is CASSWTGAGYQETQYF. The DNA for the CDR3 is TGCGCCAGCAGCTGGACAGGGGCGGGGTACCAAGAGACCCAGTACTTC.

This clonotype was observed a few times. The V and J genes are TRBV12-3 or TRBV12-4 and TRBJ1-4; 8 bases align to TRBD1. This CDR3 spans 16 amino acids. Trimming at V came to 7 bases and at J to 8 bases, leaving 15 bases not matched to a gene. Written as DNA, the CDR3 is TGTGCCAGCACACCAACCCGGACAGGGCCAATGGAAAAACTGTTTTTT. Translating it yields CASTPTRTGPMEKLFF.

This clonotype was seen ten or more times. The V call is TRBV29-1, the J call TRBJ1-1, with D maybe TRBD1 (5 bases). V lost 4 bases to trimming and J lost 0 bases, with 12 bases between them. The CDR3 is 14 amino acids. The germline gives CDR1 SQVTM, CDR2 ANQGSEA. CDR3 DNA: TGCAGCGTTGGGGGGTTTACGCTGAACACTGAAGCTTTCTTT. Its protein product is CSVGGFTLNTEAFF.

A few counts support this clonotype. This chain links TRBV7-9 with TRBJ2-1, with 9 bases fitting TRBD2. This CDR3 has 15 residues. Germline trimming cut 1 base from V and 9 bases from J; bases unmatched to any gene: 7. Germline assignment: CDR1 SEHNR and CDR2 FQNEAQ (reference sequence). This CDR3 is CASSLGAGGPGEQFF. CDR3 in DNA: TGTGCCAGCAGCTTAGGGGCGGGGGGGCCAGGTGAGCAGTTCTTC.

This clonotype was counted between two and nine times. The chain combines TRBV12-3 or TRBV12-4 with TRBJ2-1; 8 bases are a match to TRBD1. The V segment lost 5 bases and the J segment 5 bases; nucleotides outside the gene matches: 17. The CDR3 sequence is 18 residues long. For the CDR3, the DNA is TGTGCCAGCAGTCTCACTATTAGGACAGGGTCCCTTAACAATGAGCAGTTCTTC. Translated, it gives CASSLTIRTGSLNNEQFF.

This clonotype came up many times. The V call is TRBV20-1, the J call TRBJ2-5; 9 nucleotides line up with TRBD2. Looked up from germline, CDR1 is DFQATT and CDR2 is SNEGSKA (reference sequence). J was trimmed by 2 bases and V by 3 bases; bases with no gene match: 7. The CDR3 has 15 residues. CDR3 in DNA: TGCAGTGCTAGTTACGTGGGACTAGCACAAGAGACCCAGTACTTC. Its translation is CSASYVGLAQETQYF.

This clonotype was counted many times. The chain links TRBV14 to TRBJ2-4; D is ambiguous. The CDR3 length is 13 residues. Looked up from germline, CDR1 is SGHDN and CDR2 is FVKESK. V was pared by 3 bases and J by 8 bases, with 11 bases between. The CDR3 nucleotides are TGTGCCAGCAGCCAGGCCGATCGCTACATTCAGTACTTC. Translating it yields CASSQADRYIQYF.

This rearrangement joins TRBV6-1 to TRBJ2-5, with 9 bases lining up with TRBD1. This CDR3 spans 14 amino acids. The ends lost 4 bases at V and 4 bases at J; junction bases unmatched: 4. Germline CDR1 reads MNHNS; CDR2 reads SASEGT. The DNA of the CDR3 is TGTGCCAGCAGTGGGGGACAGGGCACAGAGACCCAGTACTTC. This gives the protein CASSGGQGTETQYF.

This clonotype appeared many times. The CDR3 nucleotides are TGCGCCAGCAGCTTACCTAGCGATACAGATACGCAGTATTTT. Translated, it gives CASSLPSDTDTQYF. The chain carries TRBV5-1 and TRBJ2-3; perhaps TRBD2 as D (6 bases). Germline V gene lookup returns CDR1 SGHRS and CDR2 YFSETQ. Trimming took 2 bases from V and 3 from J, leaving 10 bases between them. The CDR3 sequence is 14 residues long.

The sample holds many counts of this clonotype. The rearrangement uses TRBV20-1 and TRBJ2-2; 7 bases fit TRBD1. From germline, CDR1 is DFQATT and CDR2 SNEGSKA (reference sequence). This CDR3 spans 14 amino acids. V shed 4 bases and J 0 bases; nucleotides not matched to a gene: 2. CDR3 nucleotide sequence: TGCAGTGCTAAGGACAGGACGAACACCGGGGAGCTGTTTTTT. This gives the protein CSAKDRTNTGELFF.

This clonotype has only a few counts. This sequence joins TRBV27 and TRBJ1-6; weak D call: TRBD1 (5 bases). This CDR3 is 13 amino acids long. V dropped 4 bases and J dropped 7 bases, with 8 bases sitting between them. Germline V gives CDR1 MNHEY, CDR2 SMNVEV (reference sequence). CDR3 in amino acids: CASSSRENSPLHF. In nucleotides, the CDR3 is TGTGCCAGCAGTTCCAGGGAAAATTCACCCCTCCACTTT.

This clonotype appeared many times. The chain carries TRBV20-1 and TRBJ1-5; TRBD1 agrees at 8 bases. The CDR3 is 13 amino acids. The J segment lost 6 bases and the V segment lost 8 bases, leaving 9 bases of the junction unmatched. CDR1 DFQATT and CDR2 SNEGSKA come from the germline V gene (reference sequence). Here the CDR3 DNA reads TGCAGTTCCTCCCAGGGGGCAGGTCAGCCCCAGCATTTT. This sequence encodes CSSSQGAGQPQHF.

This clonotype was seen more than once but under ten times. The rearrangement links TRBV19 to TRBJ2-7; no clear D. The CDR3 is 14 amino acids. The V and J ends lost 4 bases and 4 bases respectively, with 14 bases between them. Germline lookup yields CDR1 LNHDA and CDR2 SQIVND (reference sequence). In nucleotides, the CDR3 is TGTGCCAGTAGTACCCCCGGATCCGTTTACGAGCAGTACTTC. Translated, it gives CASSTPGSVYEQYF.

The sample holds a few counts of this clonotype. The chain is built from TRBV7-6 and TRBJ2-2; D is possibly TRBD1 (5 bases). The CDR3 totals 15 residues. CDR1 and CDR2 from the germline V gene are SGHVS and FNYEAQ. Deletions cut 3 bases from V and 4 bases from J, with 12 bases between. CDR3 protein: CASSFAGYSTGELFF. The CDR3 DNA reads TGTGCCAGCAGCTTTGCAGGGTACAGCACCGGGGAGCTGTTTTTT.

Ten or more counts support this clonotype. The chain couples TRBV12-3 or TRBV12-4 to TRBJ2-7; a weak D match, TRBD1 (5 bases). Trimming left V 9 bases short and J 2 bases short, with 17 bases between. This CDR3 is built from 14 residues. The CDR3 coding sequence is TGTGCCAGTAAAACAGGAGAGATAACCTACGAGCAGTACTTC. Translation gives CASKTGEITYEQYF.

This clonotype has at least ten counts. The rearrangement joins TRBV3-1 to TRBJ2-3, with TRBD2 matching over 10 bases. The CDR3 extends over 17 amino acids. CDR1 is LGHDT, CDR2 YNNKEL, per germline (reference sequence). V was pared by 1 base and J by 3 bases, with 7 bases of the junction left unmatched. CDR3 nucleotides: TGTGCCAGCAGCCAAGGTTCCACTAGCGGGGAAACAGATACGCAGTATTTT. Amino acids: CASSQGSTSGETDTQYF.

This clonotype was observed a handful of times. V gene TRBV12-3 or TRBV12-4 combines with J gene TRBJ1-6; 8 bases are a match to TRBD1. Unmatched junction bases numbered 5, after V lost 3 bases and J lost 10 bases. This CDR3 has 14 residues. This CDR3 is CASSLMTGDSPLHF. The DNA for the CDR3 is TGTGCCAGCAGTTTGATGACAGGGGACTCACCCCTCCACTTT.